These 31 T cell receptor beta chains came from one sample sequenced in a study of neurological immune-mediated disorders. Each CDR3 protein gets one entry after TCRdb re-called the 5' RACE reads with MiXCR. The sample has more than 75,000 distinct CDR3 sequences, about 4.5% seen once; the top ten hold around 5.8%. Described time point: longitudinal time-point 3. The source material was PBMCs. The receptors were sampled from a woman in her sixties or seventies with multiple sclerosis.

This clonotype was recorded many times. J is TRBJ2-2 and V is TRBV6-5; 8 nucleotides align to TRBD1. Germline V gives CDR1 MNHEY, CDR2 SVGAGI. V was clipped by 5 bases and J by 8 bases; unmatched bases: 13. The CDR3 runs 16 residues. CDR3 protein: CASSRSWQGAAGELFF. The CDR3 nucleotides read TGTGCCAGCAGTCGAAGCTGGCAGGGGGCGGCTGGGGAGCTGTTTTTT.

This clonotype was picked up many times. The chain employs TRBV7-2 and TRBJ2-7; D is unresolved. CDR3 length equals 14 residues. From germline, CDR1 is SGHTA and CDR2 FQGNSA. V was shortened by 4 bases and J by 0 bases, with 10 bases between the two germline ends. The CDR3 nucleotides are TGTGCCAGCAGCTCCCGTCTGACCTCCTACGAGCAGTACTTC. Translated, it gives CASSSRLTSYEQYF.

The chain uses TRBV12-3 or TRBV12-4 and TRBJ1-5, with a possible D match to TRBD1 (6 bases). Trimming removed 6 bases from V and 0 bases from J, with 12 bases in between. The CDR3 runs to 15 residues. The CDR3 coding sequence is TGTGCCAGCAGGAGAACAGGGAGTAGCAATCAGCCCCAGCATTTT. Its protein product is CASRRTGSSNQPQHF.

This clonotype was seen ten or more times. This chain uses TRBV6-2 or TRBV6-3 with TRBJ1-1; TRBD1 aligns across 7 bases. Germline V gene sequence: CDR1 MNHEY, CDR2 SVGEGT. Trimming took 5 bases from V and 3 from J; bases not matched to a gene: 9. CDR3 size: 15 residues. The CDR3 protein is CASSPRQGRHTEAFF. CDR3 nucleotides: TGTGCCAGCAGTCCGAGACAGGGAAGGCACACTGAAGCTTTCTTT.

This clonotype was counted ten times or more. J is TRBJ2-3 and V is TRBV2; D not certain. Germline CDR1 is SNHLY and CDR2 is FYNNEI. The CDR3 is made up of 11 amino acids. Trimming removed 8 bases from V and 3 bases from J, with 6 bases in between. CDR3 in amino acids: CASLGTDTQYF. In DNA, the CDR3 is TGTGCCAGCCTGGGAACAGATACGCAGTATTTT.

In its sample, this clonotype was seen many times. The rearrangement joins TRBV7-2 to TRBJ2-3; no clear D. The CDR3 is 15 amino acids. V was cut by 1 base and J by 2 bases, with 10 bases left in between. Germline CDR1 is SGHTA and CDR2 is FQGNSA. CDR3 protein: CASSLEGRPTDTQYF. CDR3 bases: TGTGCCAGCAGCTTAGAAGGTAGACCCACAGATACGCAGTATTTT. Variable domain in full (rest from reference TRBV7-2 and TRBJ2-3): GAGVSQSPSNKVTEKGKDVELRCDPISGHTALYWYRQSLGQGLEFLIYFQGNSAPDKSGLPSDRFSAERTGGSVSTLTIQRTQQEDSAVYLCASSLEGRPTDTQYFGPGTRLTVL.

The table lists this clonotype with many counts. The chain links TRBV2 to TRBJ2-2; D is unclear. The germline V gene encodes CDR1 SNHLY and CDR2 FYNNEI. V was shortened by 3 bases and J by 5 bases, with 13 bases between the two germline ends. This CDR3 spans 15 amino acids. The CDR3 spells CASSELGGLTGELFF. The CDR3 DNA follows: TGTGCCAGCAGTGAGTTAGGTGGGCTGACCGGGGAGCTGTTTTTT. The complete variable domain, with remaining parts taken from reference TRBV2 and TRBJ2-2, reads EPEVTQTPSHQVTQMGQEVILRCVPISNHLYFYWYRQILGQKVEFLVSFYNNEISEKSEIFDDQFSVERPDGSNFTLKIRSTKLEDSAMYFCASSELGGLTGELFFGEGSRLTVL.

This clonotype was seen many times. The chain employs TRBV6-1 and TRBJ1-2; 9 bases map to TRBD1. After removal of 0 bases from V and 4 bases from J, the junction contained 3 bases not matched to a gene. The CDR3 sequence is 15 residues long. The germline V gene has CDR1 MNHNS and CDR2 SASEGT. The CDR3 here is CASSEAGTGLYGYTF. The CDR3 coding sequence is TGTGCCAGCAGTGAAGCGGGGACAGGGCTCTATGGCTACACCTTC.

This clonotype was picked up many times. The CDR3 DNA is TGTGCCAGCAGTAGGGCTAGCGGGGGCACCGGGGAGCTGTTTTTT. Protein: CASSRASGGTGELFF. The rearrangement joins TRBV28 to TRBJ2-2; 10 positions match TRBD2. CDR1 and CDR2 (germline): MDHEN, SYDVKM. J gave up 4 bases and V 5 bases, and 4 bases lay outside the gene matches. The CDR3 contains 15 residues.

This clonotype was seen at least ten times. The CDR3 sequence is CASSAPSGGRYTDTQYF. CDR3 in DNA: TGTGCCAGCAGCGCTCCTAGCGGGGGGCGGTACACAGATACGCAGTATTTT. The chain recombines TRBV9 with TRBJ2-3, with 11 bases lining up with TRBD2. J was trimmed by 2 bases and V by 3 bases; bases with no gene match: 8. CDR1 SGDLS and CDR2 YYNGEE come from the germline V gene. The CDR3 contains 17 residues. Variable domain in full (rest from reference TRBV9 and TRBJ2-3): DSGVTQTPKHLITATGQRVTLRCSPRSGDLSVYWYQQSLDQGLQFLIQYYNGEERAKGNILERFSAQQFPDLHSELNLSSLELGDSALYFCASSAPSGGRYTDTQYFGPGTRLTVL.

The table lists this clonotype with many counts. This chain uses TRBV20-1 with TRBJ2-5, with 9 bases aligning to TRBD2. Trimming removed 5 bases from V and 5 bases from J; junction bases left unmatched: 9. The CDR3 sequence is 14 residues long. The germline CDR1 and CDR2 sequences are DFQATT and SNEGSKA (reference sequence). This CDR3 reads CSAPASGVTETQYF. The CDR3 DNA is TGCAGTGCTCCGGCTAGCGGGGTTACTGAGACCCAGTACTTC.

This clonotype was counted ten times or more. V usage is TRBV3-1 and J usage is TRBJ2-1; D is possibly TRBD2 (6 bases). From germline, CDR1 is LGHDT and CDR2 YNNKEL (reference sequence). V lost 4 bases to trimming and J lost 9 bases, with 13 bases between them. The length of the CDR3 is 13 residues. CDR3 in DNA: TGTGCCAGCAGCCTCTCTTCGGGGGTTGAGCAGTTCTTC. Translating gives CASSLSSGVEQFF.

There are many counts of this clonotype. The rearrangement joins TRBV20-1 to TRBJ2-7, with D tentatively TRBD1 (6 bases). CDR1 is DFQATT, CDR2 SNEGSKA, per germline (reference sequence). V lost 3 bases, J lost 6 bases, and 15 bases lay in between. The CDR3 has 13 residues. CDR3 bases: TGCAGTGCTAGCCCAGACAGGTCTTTCGAGCAGTACTTC. Amino acid sequence: CSASPDRSFEQYF.

This clonotype was detected many times. The chain uses TRBV2 and TRBJ1-2; tentative D call: TRBD1 (5 bases). The CDR3 has 13 amino acids. V was pared by 6 bases and J by 4 bases, with 12 bases between. Germline V gene lookup returns CDR1 SNHLY and CDR2 FYNNEI. CDR3 nucleotide sequence: TGTGCCAGCAGCGAGGGGCTTGGCTATGGCTACACCTTC. It codes for CASSEGLGYGYTF. Full variable domain (remainder filled in from reference TRBV2 and TRBJ1-2): EPEVTQTPSHQVTQMGQEVILRCVPISNHLYFYWYRQILGQKVEFLVSFYNNEISEKSEIFDDQFSVERPDGSNFTLKIRSTKLEDSAMYFCASSEGLGYGYTFGSGTRLTVV.

This clonotype is judged medium-sized (0.01 to 0.1%). V is TRBV5-1 and J is TRBJ1-5; no clear D. The CDR3 is 15 amino acids. V was shortened by 0 bases and J by 4 bases, with 11 bases between the two germline ends. CDR1 SGHRS and CDR2 YFSETQ come from the germline V gene. CDR3 amino acids: CASSLGGPQNQPQHF. CDR3 DNA: TGCGCCAGCAGCTTGGGCGGGCCCCAGAATCAGCCCCAGCATTTT.

This clonotype was seen ten or more times. The chain uses TRBV18 and TRBJ1-1; D remains unclear. Trimming removed 3 bases from V and 8 bases from J, with 13 bases in between. Germline CDR1 is KGHSH and CDR2 is LQKENI. There are 13 residues in the CDR3. In nucleotides, the CDR3 is TGTGCCAGCTCACCTCGGAGGGAGGGCGAAGCTTTCTTT. This encodes CASSPRREGEAFF.

This clonotype has ten or more counts. The chain carries TRBV27 and TRBJ1-1; D is possibly TRBD1 (5 bases). The CDR3 is 13 residues long. CDR1 and CDR2 from the germline V gene are MNHEY and SMNVEV (reference sequence). Deletions cut 1 base from V and 4 bases from J, with 7 bases between. The CDR3 region has the DNA TGTGCCAGCAGTTTATTGGGGGGCACTGAAGCTTTCTTT. It encodes CASSLLGGTEAFF.

This clonotype was counted between two and nine times. A much larger clone is a single base away; this may be a read error. CDR3 nucleotide sequence: TGCAGTGCTACGAGGTCACAGGGAATTAACTATGGCTACACCTTC. Amino acid sequence: CSATRSQGINYGYTF. This chain connects TRBV20-1 to TRBJ1-2; D might be TRBD1 (6 bases). The V and J ends lost 4 bases and 1 base respectively, with 16 bases between them. CDR1 is DFQATT, CDR2 SNEGSKA, per germline (reference sequence). The CDR3 covers 15 residues.

This clonotype came up many times. The chain recombines TRBV9 with TRBJ2-1; weak D call: TRBD2 (6 bases). The germline V gene has CDR1 SGDLS and CDR2 YYNGEE. This CDR3 has 14 amino acids. Trimming removed 3 bases at V and 8 bases at J, with 15 bases between. The DNA for the CDR3 is TGTGCCAGCAGCGCGGGACTTAGCGCGGATGAGCAGTTCTTC. It specifies CASSAGLSADEQFF.

This clonotype was seen at least ten times. The chain carries TRBV3-1 and TRBJ1-5, with D unresolved. This CDR3 has 15 residues. Trimming left V 4 bases short and J 5 bases short, with 15 bases between. The V gene's germline CDR1 is LGHDT and CDR2 YNNKEL (reference sequence). The DNA of the CDR3 is TGTGCCAGCAGCCGTCGCCCAGGATCGTATCAGCCCCAGCATTTT. Its protein product is CASSRRPGSYQPQHF.

This clonotype was found many times. J is TRBJ2-1 and V is TRBV29-1; 8 bases are shared with TRBD1. V dropped 6 bases and J dropped 6; count of bases not matched to a gene: 7. CDR1 is SQVTM, CDR2 ANQGSEA, per germline. The CDR3 is 13 residues long. The CDR3 here is CSVKDRARNEQFF. CDR3 sequence (DNA): TGCAGCGTAAAGGACAGGGCTCGCAATGAGCAGTTCTTC.

This clonotype was observed many times. This sequence joins TRBV5-1 and TRBJ1-2; D not certain. This CDR3 has 13 amino acids. The V gene lost 1 base and the J gene lost 4 bases, with 8 bases spanning the gap. Germline CDR1 is SGHRS and CDR2 is YFSETQ. CDR3 in amino acids: CASSLNSFYGYTF. In DNA, the CDR3 is TGCGCCAGCAGCTTGAACTCGTTCTATGGCTACACCTTC.

This clonotype has at least ten counts. The chain links TRBV20-1 to TRBJ1-2; D call uncertain. Germline values: CDR1 DFQATT, CDR2 SNEGSKA (reference sequence). V shed 3 bases and J shed 2 bases, with 10 bases lying between them. CDR3 length equals 13 residues. This chain's CDR3 is CSASLGLNYGYTF. CDR3 coding DNA: TGCAGTGCTAGCCTGGGCCTGAACTATGGCTACACCTTC.

This clonotype has a count of ten or more. V gene TRBV12-3 or TRBV12-4 combines with J gene TRBJ1-3; D unclear. Trimming left V 1 base short and J 4 bases short, with 5 bases between. CDR3 length equals 13 residues. This CDR3 is CASSLVTGNTIYF. CDR3 in DNA: TGTGCCAGCAGTTTAGTAACAGGAAACACCATATATTTT.

This clonotype was seen at least ten times. The rearrangement links TRBV30 to TRBJ2-1; 11 bases fit TRBD1. The V gene end was trimmed by 7 bases and the J gene end by 6 bases; junction bases not matched to a gene: 5. Germline V gene sequence: CDR1 GTSNPN, CDR2 SVGIG (reference sequence). The CDR3 extends over 13 amino acids. The CDR3, as DNA: TGTGCCTTAGGACAGGGGGCTGGCAATGAGCAGTTCTTC. Its translation is CALGQGAGNEQFF.

There are many counts of this clonotype. This chain uses TRBV11-2 with TRBJ2-1, with D maybe TRBD1 (5 bases). Trimming pared 1 base from V and 9 bases from J, leaving 25 bases between. Germline V lookup: CDR1 SGHAT, CDR2 FQNNGV. The CDR3 spans 18 residues. CDR3 nucleotide sequence: TGTGCCAGCAGCTTAGCGCAGGGTTCACCGTTGCACAAGGGTGAGCAGTTCTTC. It specifies CASSLAQGSPLHKGEQFF.

This clonotype was observed at least ten times. V usage is TRBV7-9 and J usage is TRBJ1-3; TRBD1 is a possible D gene (6 bases). V was shortened by 4 bases and J by 0 bases, with 13 bases between the two germline ends. The CDR3 loop spans 16 amino acids. Germline assignment: CDR1 SEHNR and CDR2 FQNEAQ (reference sequence). The CDR3 DNA sequence: TGTGCCAGCAGCTCGCCAGCAGGGGACTCTGGAAACACCATATATTTT. Encoded protein: CASSSPAGDSGNTIYF. Full variable domain (outside the CDR3, taken from reference TRBV7-9 and TRBJ1-3): DTGVSQNPRHKITKRGQNVTFRCDPISEHNRLYWYRQTLGQGPEFLTYFQNEAQLEKSRLLSDRFSAERPKGSFSTLEIQRTEQGDSAMYLCASSSPAGDSGNTIYFGEGSWLTVV.

The chain has TRBV18 and TRBJ2-2; D remains ambiguous. Deletions cut 6 bases from V and 6 bases from J, with 5 bases between. The germline CDR1 and CDR2 sequences are KGHSH and LQKENI. The CDR3 has 11 residues. CDR3: CASSPAGELFF. The CDR3, as DNA: TGTGCCAGCTCCCCAGCCGGGGAGCTGTTTTTT. Supplemented by reference TRBV18 and TRBJ2-2, the full variable domain reads NAGVMQNPRHLVRRRGQEARLRCSPMKGHSHVYWYRQLPEEGLKFMVYLQKENIIDESGMPKERFSAEFPKEGPSILRIQQVVRGDSAAYFCASSPAGELFFGEGSRLTVL.

This clonotype was picked up many times. V gene TRBV3-1 combines with J gene TRBJ2-7, with 9 bases that match TRBD1. CDR3 length: 12 amino acids. The V gene end was trimmed by 5 bases and the J gene end by 12 bases; junction bases not matched to a gene: 8. Germline V lookup: CDR1 LGHDT, CDR2 YNNKEL (reference sequence). The CDR3 coding sequence is TGTGCCAGCAGCAGAACAGGGGGCTCTACGTACTTC. Protein: CASSRTGGSTYF.

The rearrangement joins TRBV18 to TRBJ2-7; no definite D call. CDR1 and CDR2 (germline): KGHSH, LQKENI. V gave up 3 bases and J gave up 4 bases, with 7 bases separating them. CDR3 length equals 12 residues. The CDR3 region is CASSPQMYEQYF. The DNA of the CDR3 is TGTGCCAGCTCACCCCAGATGTACGAGCAGTACTTC.

In its sample, this clonotype was seen many times. The genes are TRBV5-1 and TRBJ2-2; D call uncertain. The germline CDR1 and CDR2 sequences are SGHRS and YFSETQ. CDR3 size: 15 residues. V lost 3 bases to trimming and J lost 1 base, with 10 bases between them. CDR3 protein: CASSSSGMNTGELFF. DNA of the CDR3: TGCGCCAGCAGCTCTTCTGGGATGAACACCGGGGAGCTGTTTTTT.